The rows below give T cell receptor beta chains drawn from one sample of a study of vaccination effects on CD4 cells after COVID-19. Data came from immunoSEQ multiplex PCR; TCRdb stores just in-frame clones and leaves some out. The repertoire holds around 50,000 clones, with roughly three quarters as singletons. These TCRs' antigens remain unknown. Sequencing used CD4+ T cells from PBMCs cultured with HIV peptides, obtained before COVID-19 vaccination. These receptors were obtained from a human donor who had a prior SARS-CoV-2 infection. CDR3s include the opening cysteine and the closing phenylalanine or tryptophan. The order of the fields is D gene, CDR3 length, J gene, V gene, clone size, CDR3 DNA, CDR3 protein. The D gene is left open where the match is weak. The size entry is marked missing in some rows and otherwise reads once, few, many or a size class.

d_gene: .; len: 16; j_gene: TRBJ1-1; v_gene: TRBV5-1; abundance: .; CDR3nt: TGCGCCAGCAGCGGGCACAGTGGGGGCATGAACACTGAAGCTTTCTTT; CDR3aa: CASSGHSGGMNTEAFF
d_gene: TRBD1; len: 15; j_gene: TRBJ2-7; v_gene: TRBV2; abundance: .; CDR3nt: TGTGCCAGCAGTCCCGTGGGGGACAGGGCCTACGAGCAGTACTTC; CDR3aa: CASSPVGDRAYEQYF
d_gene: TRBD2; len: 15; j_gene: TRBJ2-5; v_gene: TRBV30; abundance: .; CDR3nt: TGTGCCTGGAGTGTACACGGGGGGATAAGGGAGACCCAGTACTTC; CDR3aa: CAWSVHGGIRETQYF
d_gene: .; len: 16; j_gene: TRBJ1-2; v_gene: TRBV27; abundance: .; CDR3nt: TGTGCCAGCAGTTTAAGCGGGAGGGCGATCGGATATGGCTACACCTTC; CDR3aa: CASSLSGRAIGYGYTF
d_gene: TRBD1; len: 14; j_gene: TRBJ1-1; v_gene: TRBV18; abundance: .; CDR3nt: TGTGCCAGCACGAGGGGACAGGGGAACACTGAAGCTTTCTTT; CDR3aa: CASTRGQGNTEAFF
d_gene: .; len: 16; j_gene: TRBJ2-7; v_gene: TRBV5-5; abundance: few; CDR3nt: TGTGCCAGCAGCCGAACCACGACAGAGAGCTCCTACGAGCAGTACTTC; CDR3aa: CASSRTTTESSYEQYF
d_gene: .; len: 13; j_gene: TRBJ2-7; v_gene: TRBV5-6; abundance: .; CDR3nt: TGTGCCAGCAGCCGAAGAGGGACCTACGAGCAGTACTTC; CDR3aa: CASSRRGTYEQYF
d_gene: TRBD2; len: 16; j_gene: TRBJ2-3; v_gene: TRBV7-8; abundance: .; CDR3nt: TGTGCCAGCAGCCGGGGTGGGCTAGCGGGAAGAGATACGCAGTATTTT; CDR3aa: CASSRGGLAGRDTQYF
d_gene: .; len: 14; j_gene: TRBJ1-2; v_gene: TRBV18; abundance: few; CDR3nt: TGTGCCAGCTCACCTTCCCCGACAGGATATGGCTACACCTTC; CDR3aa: CASSPSPTGYGYTF
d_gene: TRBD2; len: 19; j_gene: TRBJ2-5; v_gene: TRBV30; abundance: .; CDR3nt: TGTGCCTGGAGTGGAAGGTTGACTAGCGGGTGGGCGCCCGGGGGGACCCAGTACTTC; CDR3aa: CAWSGRLTSGWAPGGTQYF
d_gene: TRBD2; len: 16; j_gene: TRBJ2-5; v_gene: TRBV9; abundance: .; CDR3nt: TGTGCCAGCAGCGTAGGGGCGGGAGCGGGGCAAGAGACCCAGTACTTC; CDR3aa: CASSVGAGAGQETQYF
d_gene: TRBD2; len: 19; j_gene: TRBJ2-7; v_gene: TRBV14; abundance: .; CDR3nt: TGTGCCAGCAGCCAAATACCGGGACTAGCGGGAGACTACTCCTACGAGCAGTACTTC; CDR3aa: CASSQIPGLAGDYSYEQYF
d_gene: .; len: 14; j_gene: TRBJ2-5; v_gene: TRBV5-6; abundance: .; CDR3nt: TGTGCCAGCAGCTATCAGACAGCCCAAGAGACCCAGTACTTC; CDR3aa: CASSYQTAQETQYF
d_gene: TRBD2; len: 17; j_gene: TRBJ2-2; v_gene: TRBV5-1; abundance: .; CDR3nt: TGCGCCAGCAGCTCCGGACTAGCGGGGGCCTCGCCCGGGGAGCTGTTTTTT; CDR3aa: CASSSGLAGASPGELFF
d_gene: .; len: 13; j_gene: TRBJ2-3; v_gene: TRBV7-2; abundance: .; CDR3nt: TGTGCCAGCAGCCCCAGAGCCACAGATACGCAGTATTTT; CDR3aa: CASSPRATDTQYF
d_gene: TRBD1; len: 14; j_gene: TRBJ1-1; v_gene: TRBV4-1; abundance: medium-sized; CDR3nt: TGCGCCAGCAGCCACCGACAGGGGCACACTGAAGCTTTCTTT; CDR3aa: CASSHRQGHTEAFF
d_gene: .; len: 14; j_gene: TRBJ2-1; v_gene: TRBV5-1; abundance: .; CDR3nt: TGCGCCAGCAGCTTCTCTCGGCAGTCCAATGAGCAGTTCTTC; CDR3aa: CASSFSRQSNEQFF
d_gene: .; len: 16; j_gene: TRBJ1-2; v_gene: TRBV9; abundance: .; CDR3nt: TGTGCCAGCAGCTCCCGGGGCAAGGGGCTAAACTATGGCTACACCTTC; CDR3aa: CASSSRGKGLNYGYTF
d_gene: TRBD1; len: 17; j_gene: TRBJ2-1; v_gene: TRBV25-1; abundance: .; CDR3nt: TGTGCCAGCAGTGAGGGGGGAACAGGGGGCCCCTACAATGAGCAGTTCTTC; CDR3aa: CASSEGGTGGPYNEQFF
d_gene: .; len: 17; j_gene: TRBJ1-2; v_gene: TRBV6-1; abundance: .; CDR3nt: TGTGCCAGCAGTGAACCGGGACACACCCCAGGAGGCTATGGCTACACCTTC; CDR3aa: CASSEPGHTPGGYGYTF
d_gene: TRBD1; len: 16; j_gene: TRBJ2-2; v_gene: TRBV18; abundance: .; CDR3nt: TGTGCCAGCGCGAACACGGGACAGGGTGCCCCCGGGGAGCTGTTTTTT; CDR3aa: CASANTGQGAPGELFF
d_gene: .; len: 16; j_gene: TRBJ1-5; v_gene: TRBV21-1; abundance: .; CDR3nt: TGTGCCAGCAGCCACGAACGATCCCCGTCGGATCAGCCCCAGCATTTT; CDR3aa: CASSHERSPSDQPQHF
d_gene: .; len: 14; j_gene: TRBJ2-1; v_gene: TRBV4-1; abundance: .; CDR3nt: TGCGCCAGCAGCCGGGACCCCGCTAGAGATGAGCAGTTCTTC; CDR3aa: CASSRDPARDEQFF
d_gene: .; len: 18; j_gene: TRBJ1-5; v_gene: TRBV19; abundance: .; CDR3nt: TGTGCCAGTAGTATAGCTTGGGGCAGTTTTTTTAGCAATCAGCCCCAGCATTTT; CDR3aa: CASSIAWGSFFSNQPQHF
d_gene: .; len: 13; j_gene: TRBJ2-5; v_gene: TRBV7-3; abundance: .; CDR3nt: TGTGCCAGCAGCTTAGGGCACCAAGAGACCCAGTACTTC; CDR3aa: CASSLGHQETQYF
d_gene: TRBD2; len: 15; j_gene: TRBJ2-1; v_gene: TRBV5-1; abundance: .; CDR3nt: TGCGCCAGCAGCCTAAGCGGGGGCCTATACAATGAGCAGTTCTTC; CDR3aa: CASSLSGGLYNEQFF
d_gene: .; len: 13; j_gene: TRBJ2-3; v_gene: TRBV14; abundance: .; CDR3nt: TGTGCCAGCAGCTTCAGGGGCACAGATACGCAGTATTTT; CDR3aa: CASSFRGTDTQYF
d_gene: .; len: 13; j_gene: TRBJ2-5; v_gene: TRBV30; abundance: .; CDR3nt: TGTGCCTGGACAGGTTCAGCTCAAGAGACCCAGTACTTC; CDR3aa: CAWTGSAQETQYF
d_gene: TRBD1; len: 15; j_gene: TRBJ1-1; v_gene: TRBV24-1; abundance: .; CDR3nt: TGTGCCACCAGTGATCCCCGGACAGGGGACACTGAAGCTTTCTTT; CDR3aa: CATSDPRTGDTEAFF
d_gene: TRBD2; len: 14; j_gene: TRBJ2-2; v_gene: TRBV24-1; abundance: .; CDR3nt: TGTGCCACCAGTCTCGGCGGGGGCACCGGGGAGCTGTTTTTT; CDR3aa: CATSLGGGTGELFF
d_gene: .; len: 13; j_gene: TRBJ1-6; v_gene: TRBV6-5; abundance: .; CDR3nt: TGTGCCACCGCCGGACGGTATAATTCACCCCTCCACTTT; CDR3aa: CATAGRYNSPLHF
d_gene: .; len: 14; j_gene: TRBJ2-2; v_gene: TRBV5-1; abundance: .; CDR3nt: TGCGCCAGCAGCTTTAAGGGGGACACCGGGGAGCTGTTTTTT; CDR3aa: CASSFKGDTGELFF
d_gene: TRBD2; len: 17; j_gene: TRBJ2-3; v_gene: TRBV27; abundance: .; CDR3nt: TGTGCCAGCAGTTTAAGTGGACTAGCGGGAGGGGCAGATACGCAGTATTTT; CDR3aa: CASSLSGLAGGADTQYF
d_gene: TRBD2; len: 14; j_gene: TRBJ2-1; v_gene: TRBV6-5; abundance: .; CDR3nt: TGTGCCAGCAGCTCTAGCGGGGACAACAATGAGCAGTTCTTC; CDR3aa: CASSSSGDNNEQFF
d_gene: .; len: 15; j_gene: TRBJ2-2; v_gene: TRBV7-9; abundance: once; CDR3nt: TGTGCCAGCACCGTTACCGGGAAGAACACCGGGGAGCTGTTTTTT; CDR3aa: CASTVTGKNTGELFF
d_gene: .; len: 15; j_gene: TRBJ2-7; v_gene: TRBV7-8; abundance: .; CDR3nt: TGTGCCAGCAGCTTAGAGGCCGGGCAAAACTACGAGCAGTACTTC; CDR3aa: CASSLEAGQNYEQYF
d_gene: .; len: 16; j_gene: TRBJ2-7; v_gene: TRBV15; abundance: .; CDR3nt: TGTGCCACCAGCAGAGGGCCCGGGACACCCTCGTACGAGCAGTACTTC; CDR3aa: CATSRGPGTPSYEQYF
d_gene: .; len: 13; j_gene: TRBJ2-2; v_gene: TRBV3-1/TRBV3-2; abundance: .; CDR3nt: TGTGCCAGCAGAAAAACACGAACCGGGGAGCTGTTTTTT; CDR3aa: CASRKTRTGELFF
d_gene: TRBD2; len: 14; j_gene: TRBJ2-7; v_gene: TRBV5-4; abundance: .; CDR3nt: TGTGCCAGCAGCTTAGCGGGGATCACCTACGAGCAGTACTTC; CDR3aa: CASSLAGITYEQYF
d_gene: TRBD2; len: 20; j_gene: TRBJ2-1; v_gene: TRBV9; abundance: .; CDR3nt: TGTGCCAGCAGCGTAGCTTGGGGTAGCGGGGGAGCTTTAGGCTACAATGAGCAGTTCTTC; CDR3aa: CASSVAWGSGGALGYNEQFF
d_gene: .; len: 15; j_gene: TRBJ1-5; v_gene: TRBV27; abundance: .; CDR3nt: TGTGCCAGCAGTTTATCTTCACAGGGCAATCAGCCCCAGCATTTT; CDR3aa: CASSLSSQGNQPQHF
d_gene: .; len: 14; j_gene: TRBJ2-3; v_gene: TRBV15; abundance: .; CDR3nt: TGTGCCACAAGCTCCCTGGCGGGGACAGATACGCAGTATTTT; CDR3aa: CATSSLAGTDTQYF
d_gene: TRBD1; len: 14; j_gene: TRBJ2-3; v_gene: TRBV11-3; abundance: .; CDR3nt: TGTGCCAGCAGCTGGACAGGACCCACAGATACGCAGTATTTT; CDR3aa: CASSWTGPTDTQYF
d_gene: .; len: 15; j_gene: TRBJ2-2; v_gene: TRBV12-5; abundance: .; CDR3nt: TGTGCTAGTGGTTTGGTGGTACAGTACACCGGGGAGCTGTTTTTT; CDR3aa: CASGLVVQYTGELFF
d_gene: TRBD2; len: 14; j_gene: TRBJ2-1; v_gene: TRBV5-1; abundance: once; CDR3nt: TGCGCCAGCAGCTTGGGACTAGCGGAAAGCGAGCAGTTCTTC; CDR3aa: CASSLGLAESEQFF
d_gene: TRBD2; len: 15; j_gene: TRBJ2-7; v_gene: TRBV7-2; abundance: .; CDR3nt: TGTGCCAGCAGCTTATCGGCGGGACTAGCTTACGAGCAGTACTTC; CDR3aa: CASSLSAGLAYEQYF
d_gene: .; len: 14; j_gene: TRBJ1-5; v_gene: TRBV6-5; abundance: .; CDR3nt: TGTGCCAGCAACTCCTACCCTAGCAATCAGCCCCAGCATTTT; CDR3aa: CASNSYPSNQPQHF
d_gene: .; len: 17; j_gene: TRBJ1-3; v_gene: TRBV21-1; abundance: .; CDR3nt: TGTGCCAGCAGCAAAGCGCCTCGACAGGGGTGTGGAAACACCATATATTTT; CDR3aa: CASSKAPRQGCGNTIYF
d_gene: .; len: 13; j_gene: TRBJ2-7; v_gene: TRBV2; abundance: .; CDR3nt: TGTGCCAGCACTGAGACTGAGGCCTACGAGCAGTACTTC; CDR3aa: CASTETEAYEQYF
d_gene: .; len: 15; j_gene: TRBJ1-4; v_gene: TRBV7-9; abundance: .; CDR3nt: TGTGCCAGCAGCCCCTTGAAACGGAGGGGTGAAAAACTGTTTTTT; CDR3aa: CASSPLKRRGEKLFF
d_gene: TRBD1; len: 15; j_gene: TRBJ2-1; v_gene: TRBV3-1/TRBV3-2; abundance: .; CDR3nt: TGTGCCAGCAGCCAGGCCGGGACAGGGGGCTATGAGCAGTTCTTC; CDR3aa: CASSQAGTGGYEQFF
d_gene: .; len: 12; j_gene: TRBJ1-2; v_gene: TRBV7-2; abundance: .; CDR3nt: TGTGCCAGCAGCTTCGGTGTTGCGGGCTACACCTTC; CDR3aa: CASSFGVAGYTF
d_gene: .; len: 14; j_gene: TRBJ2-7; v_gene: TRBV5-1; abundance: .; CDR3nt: TGCGCCAGCAGCTCAAGCGGCAGGACCTACGAGCAGTACTTC; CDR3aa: CASSSSGRTYEQYF
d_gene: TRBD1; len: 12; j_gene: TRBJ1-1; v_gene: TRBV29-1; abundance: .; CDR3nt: TGCAGCGTTGCTACAGGGGAAACTGAAGCTTTCTTT; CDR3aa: CSVATGETEAFF
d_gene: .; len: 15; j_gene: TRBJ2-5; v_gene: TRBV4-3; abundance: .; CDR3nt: TGCGCCAGCAGCCGGGACCGTGGGAGAGGAGAGACCCAGTACTTC; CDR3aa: CASSRDRGRGETQYF